This TCR beta chain comes out of a study of T-cell reconstitution after alpha-beta-depleted transplantation in children. V was clipped by 4 bases and J by 4 bases, with 16 bases between them. CDR1 and CDR2 (germline): MNHEY, SMNVEV (reference sequence). CDR3 size: 15 residues. Unique molecular identifiers were incorporated into the prepared TCRbeta library. Using its own MiXCR run on the PCR reads, TCRdb lists one record per CDR3 protein. The table includes over 300,000 distinct CDR3 sequences, 9% to 12% detected once. This clonotype was seen more than once but under ten times. The sequence came from a human donor who donated a stem cell graft to a child with acute lymphoblastic leukemia. The sample here was PBMCs from the stem cell graft donor, taken from the stem cell graft. The V call is TRBV27, the J call TRBJ2-5, with D perhaps assigned TRBD1 or TRBD2 (5 bases each). The CDR3 sequence: CASSSTGRATETQYF. The CDR3 coding sequence is TGTGCCAGCAGTTCAACGGGACGCGCCACAGAGACCCAGTACTTC.